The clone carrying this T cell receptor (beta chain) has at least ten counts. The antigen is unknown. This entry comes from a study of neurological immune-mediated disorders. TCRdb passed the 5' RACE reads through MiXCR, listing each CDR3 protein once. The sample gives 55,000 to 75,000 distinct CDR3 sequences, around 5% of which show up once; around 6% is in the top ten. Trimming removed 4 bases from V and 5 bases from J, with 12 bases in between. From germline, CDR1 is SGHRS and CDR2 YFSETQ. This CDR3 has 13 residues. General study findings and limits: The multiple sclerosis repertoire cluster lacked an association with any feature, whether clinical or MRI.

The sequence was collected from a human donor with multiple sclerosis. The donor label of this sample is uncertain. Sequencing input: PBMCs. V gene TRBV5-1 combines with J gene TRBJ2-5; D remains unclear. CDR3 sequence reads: CASSPELWETQYF. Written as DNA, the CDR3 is TGCGCCAGCAGCCCGGAACTGTGGGAGACCCAGTACTTC.